Below, 10 T cell receptor beta chains from the same sample are listed, as sequenced in a study of a mutant IDH1 vaccine in newly diagnosed glioma. No antigen has been assigned to these receptors. Using immunoSEQ multiplex PCR, the repertoire was profiled, and TCRdb retains in-frame clones only, with some absent. This sample has about 28,000 clones, with around 90% found just once. Time point noted: week 5, during vaccination. Alongside topical imiquimod, each dose of vaccine comprised 300 ug of mutant IDH1 20-mer peptide. The sequenced sample was peripheral blood mononuclear cells (PBMCs), obtained from a glioma patient whose treatment included an IDH1 peptide vaccine. All receptors derive from a woman between 40 and 55 years old with glioma. Some clones in this sample may be carry-over from other donors' samples.

The rearrangement uses TRBV4-1 and TRBJ2-7, with D perhaps being TRBD1 or TRBD2 (5 bases each). V lost 1 base, J lost 4 bases, and 23 bases lay in between. Germline CDR1 reads MGHRA; CDR2 reads YSYEKL. CDR3 length: 18 residues. The CDR3 DNA is TGCGCCAGCAGCCAAGTCTGGTCCGGGACGTCCGCTCAATACGAGCAGTACTTC. This codes for CASSQVWSGTSAQYEQYF.

This clone was found a few times. This sequence joins TRBV15 and TRBJ2-2; 7 positions agree with TRBD1. CDR1 is LNHNV and CDR2 is YYDKDF in the germline V gene (reference sequence). The V gene end was trimmed by 5 bases and the J gene end by 3 bases; junction bases not matched to a gene: 3. The CDR3 is 14 amino acids. The CDR3 here is CATSETGDTGELFF. DNA for the CDR3: TGTGCCACCAGCGAAACAGGGGACACCGGGGAGCTGTTTTTT.

J is TRBJ2-3 and V is TRBV4-3; 10 bases are a match to TRBD2. The CDR3 covers 17 residues. CDR1 and CDR2 from the germline V gene are LGHNA and YSLEER. Trimming at V came to 3 bases and at J to 4 bases, leaving 10 bases not matched to a gene. CDR3 loop: CASSQKGSGGAADTQYF. The CDR3 nucleotides are TGCGCCAGCAGCCAGAAGGGGAGCGGGGGGGCCGCAGATACGCAGTATTTT.

The chain uses TRBV29-1 and TRBJ2-1, with D possibly being TRBD2 (5 bases). Germline CDR1 is SQVTM and CDR2 is ANQGSEA. Trimming took 4 bases from V and 9 from J, leaving 10 bases between them. The CDR3 length is 11 residues. For the CDR3, the DNA is TGCAGCGTTGGGGCGGGCAGTGAGCAGTTCTTC. Residues: CSVGAGSEQFF.

The chain is built from TRBV5-1 and TRBJ2-7; 7 bases are shared with TRBD1. CDR1 is SGHRS and CDR2 is YFSETQ in the germline V gene. J gave up 3 bases and V 3 bases, and 9 bases lay outside the gene matches. CDR3 length: 15 amino acids. The chain's CDR3 is CASSSYGTDVYEQYF. The CDR3 DNA reads TGCGCCAGCAGCTCGTATGGGACAGATGTCTACGAGCAGTACTTC.

This chain uses TRBV6-1 with TRBJ1-2, with D possibly matching TRBD1 (6 bases). Germline V gene data show CDR1 as MNHNS and CDR2 as SASEGT. The CDR3 is 12 residues long. Trimming removed 8 bases at V and 8 bases at J, with 15 bases between. CDR3 region: CASGVQGFGYTF. CDR3 coding DNA: TGTGCCAGCGGTGTACAGGGATTCGGCTACACCTTC.

The chain couples TRBV5-6 to TRBJ1-4; 9 bases align to TRBD1. The CDR3 is made up of 15 amino acids. CDR1 is SGHDT and CDR2 is YYEEEE in the germline V gene. With 3 bases clipped from V and 11 bases from J, the junction kept 11 bases outside the gene matches. This CDR3 is CASSSRDRAGGKLFF. Here the CDR3 DNA reads TGTGCCAGCAGCTCCAGGGACAGGGCAGGAGGCAAACTGTTTTTT.

This clone was seen a single time. The DNA for the CDR3 is TGTGCCAGCAGTTTAATTACAGGGCGCCAGCGAGTCGGGGCGGGCTACACCTTC. This translates into CASSLITGRQRVGAGYTF. The V call is TRBV28, the J call TRBJ1-2, with D possibly TRBD1 on 6 matching bases. Germline values: CDR1 MDHEN, CDR2 SYDVKM. CDR3 size: 18 residues. With 2 bases removed from V and 8 bases from J, the gap between germline ends came to 27 bases.

The chain combines TRBV5-4 with TRBJ2-1; D is unresolved. The germline V gene has CDR1 SGHNT and CDR2 YYREEE (reference sequence). The CDR3 contains 18 residues. Trimming left V 4 bases short and J 2 bases short, with 22 bases between. The CDR3, as DNA: TGTGCCAGCAGCGATGGGCCAGAGGTGAATAAACCCTACAATGAGCAGTTCTTC. It encodes CASSDGPEVNKPYNEQFF.

V is TRBV9 and J is TRBJ2-7; 11 bases line up with TRBD2. The CDR3 runs to 15 residues. Germline V gene data show CDR1 as SGDLS and CDR2 as YYNGEE. V was pared by 4 bases and J by 4 bases, with 7 bases of the junction left unmatched. The CDR3, as DNA: TGTGCCAGCAGCCCGATAGCGGGAGGGCCTTACGAGCAGTACTTC. Translating it yields CASSPIAGGPYEQYF.